One sample yielded the 3 T cell receptor beta chains listed below, sequenced in a study of T cells after yellow fever vaccination. MiXCR was run by TCRdb on the 5' RACE reads, yielding one entry per CDR3 protein. There are a few hundred thousand distinct CDR3 sequences in the sample; 3% to 4.5% occur only once, and about a quarter lies in the top ten. The sequencing here drew on PBMCs, taken on the day of the yellow fever booster vaccination. Receptors were obtained from a man younger than 30 who received the YFV17D yellow fever vaccine.

This clonotype was seen ten or more times. The chain joins TRBV1 to TRBJ2-7; the table's D call, TRBD1, was not checked against the DNA. TRBV1 counts as a pseudogene. This CDR3 comprises 13 residues. Here the CDR3 reads CTSSQGIGGEQYV. CDR3 sequence (DNA): TGCACCAGCTCACAGGGGATTGGGGGGGAGCAGTACGTC.

This clonotype has a handful of counts. V is TRBV2 and J is TRBJ2-7, with D perhaps given as TRBD1 or TRBD2 (5 bases each). V was shortened by 6 bases and J by 0 bases, with 15 bases between the two germline ends. Germline V gene sequence: CDR1 SNHLY, CDR2 FYNNEI. CDR3 length: 15 amino acids. Written as DNA, the CDR3 is TGTGCCAGCAGGGAGGCAGGGTTCAGCTCCTACGAGCAGTACGTC. Protein: CASREAGFSSYEQYV.

This clonotype occurred many times. V gene TRBV30 combines with J gene TRBJ2-7; D unclear. CDR1 and CDR2 from the germline V gene are GTSNPN and SVGIG (reference sequence). Between the trimmed V and J ends, which lost 2 bases and 1 base, there was a span of 21 bases. This CDR3 contains 17 residues. CDR3 sequence: CAWSHGVWGPDSYEQYV. The CDR3 DNA reads as TGTGCCTGGAGTCATGGGGTTTGGGGTCCAGATTCCTACGAGCAGTACGTC.